This TCR beta chain is drawn from a study of cytomegalovirus exposure and HLA in healthy donors. Overall study context: About 85 million unique TCRs from HLA-typed donors were held in an early release of data. Findings of the study overall: The authors later found TCR association rates varying by HLA locus, with DRB1 most and HLA-C fewest.

To note about this clone: The target antigen is unknown.

A multiplex PCR was run with 60 Vbeta primers and 13 Jbeta primers. Using immunoSEQ multiplex PCR, the repertoire was profiled, and TCRdb retains in-frame clones only, with some absent. The sample includes around 150,000 clones, more than 60% of them seen just once. The CDR3 runs 16 residues. CDR1 is SGHAT, CDR2 FQDESV, per germline (reference sequence). Between the trimmed V and J ends, which lost 1 base and 0 bases, there was a span of 10 bases. The sequence derives from a woman aged 60-75 years in good health and CMV-seronegative. This chain joins TRBV11-1 and TRBJ2-1; possible D gene TRBD1, 5 bases. Sequenced material: PBMCs. The CDR3 DNA sequence: TGTGCCAGCAGCTTAGGTCCAACAGGCTCCTACAATGAGCAGTTCTTC. Translation gives CASSLGPTGSYNEQFF.